The T cell receptor beta chain described here comes from a study of identical twins. Trimming removed 1 base from V and 6 bases from J; junction bases left unmatched: 6. The CDR3 consists of 15 residues. Unique molecular identifiers were in the cDNA, with template-switch universal primer binding. TCRdb re-derived calls from the 5' RACE reads in MiXCR, one entry per CDR3 protein. The repertoire holds around 650,000 distinct CDR3 sequences, with about 7.1% as singletons. The data also belong to a second study, concerning yellow fever vaccine responses in identical twins.

Sequenced: PBMCs. J is TRBJ2-3 and V is TRBV12-3 or TRBV12-4; 8 bases agree with TRBD2. The receptor was isolated from a woman between 18 and 29 years old in good health. CDR3 amino acids: CASSLERGLVDTQYF. Here the CDR3 DNA reads TGTGCCAGCAGTTTAGAGCGGGGGCTGGTCGATACGCAGTATTTT.